The 10 T cell receptor beta chains below come from one sample, sequenced in a study of beta chain features in type 1 diabetes. The sequenced template was cDNA made from the entire isolated RNA. Generated by immunoSEQ multiplex PCR, the TCRdb table keeps only in-frame clones and is missing some. Counted here are about 320,000 clones, roughly 15% occurring once; the ten biggest clones make up roughly 6.7%. Sequencing was carried out using central memory CD4+ T cells from blood. The receptors originated from a man aged 30 to 39 in good health.

The V gene is TRBV27, the J gene TRBJ2-1; TRBD1 or TRBD2 may be the D gene (5 bases each). The germline CDR1 and CDR2 sequences are MNHEY and SMNVEV (reference sequence). The CDR3 runs 15 residues. V lost 3 bases and J lost 2, with 11 bases in between. The CDR3 spells CASSFDGTPYNEQFF. CDR3 nucleotide sequence: TGTGCCAGCAGTTTTGACGGGACGCCCTACAATGAGCAGTTCTTC.

There are a few counts of this clone. This same CDR3 is encoded by further DNA sequences in the sample. The chain has TRBV11-2 and TRBJ2-5; TRBD2 aligns across 7 bases. V dropped 4 bases and J dropped 5; count of bases not matched to a gene: 4. Germline CDR1 is SGHAT and CDR2 is FQNNGV. The CDR3 length is 13 residues. This CDR3 reads CASSWGGRETQYF. The CDR3 nucleotides are TGTGCCAGCAGCTGGGGAGGGCGGGAGACCCAGTACTTC.

The rearrangement uses TRBV7-8 and TRBJ2-2; D is tentatively TRBD1 or TRBD2 (5 bases each). Germline CDR1 SGHVS, CDR2 FQNEAQ. The CDR3 consists of 15 residues. Trimming left V 1 base short and J 0 bases short, with 6 bases between. CDR3 region: CASSLVGANTGELFF. CDR3 sequence (DNA): TGTGCCAGCAGCTTAGTGGGGGCGAACACCGGGGAGCTGTTTTTT.

The gene calls are TRBV5-5 and TRBJ2-4, with 8 bases that match TRBD1. V lost 1 base to trimming and J lost 7 bases; unmatched junction nucleotides: 7. The CDR3 consists of 15 residues. Germline lookup yields CDR1 SGHKS and CDR2 YYEKEE (reference sequence). CDR3 loop: CASSLLQGASNIQYF. DNA of the CDR3: TGTGCCAGCAGCTTGTTGCAGGGGGCTTCGAACATTCAGTACTTC.

This clone was observed a few times. V and J are TRBV10-3 and TRBJ2-2, with 9 bases aligning to TRBD1. Trimming cost V 10 bases and J 4 bases; bases outside gene matches: 10. The germline CDR1 and CDR2 sequences are ENHRY and SYGVKD. The CDR3 covers 15 residues. The CDR3 spells CASYDRGVGTGELFF. The CDR3 region has the DNA TGTGCCAGCTACGACAGGGGGGTCGGCACCGGGGAGCTGTTTTTT.

V gene TRBV7-7 combines with J gene TRBJ2-5; D not resolved. The better agreement between TRBJ2-7 and the DNA end casts doubt on the J call. CDR1 is SSHAT, CDR2 FNYEAQ, per germline (reference sequence). The CDR3 loop spans 13 amino acids. The CDR3 protein is CASSLTPDYEQYF. DNA for the CDR3: TGTGCCAGCAGCCTGACACCTGACTACGAGCAGTACTTC.

This clone turned up a few times. V gene TRBV7-7 combines with J gene TRBJ2-5; 13 bases are shared with TRBD2. From germline, CDR1 is SSHAT and CDR2 FNYEAQ (reference sequence). J was trimmed by 1 base and V by 5 bases; bases with no gene match: 1. The CDR3 is 15 amino acids. This CDR3 reads CASSRTSGGQETQYF. CDR3 nucleotide sequence: TGTGCCAGCAGCCGGACTAGCGGGGGCCAAGAGACCCAGTACTTC.

This clone was observed a few times. The genes are TRBV9 and TRBJ2-7; TRBD2 is a possible D gene (5 bases). This CDR3 has 13 amino acids. Germline lookup yields CDR1 SGDLS and CDR2 YYNGEE. The V and J ends lost 3 bases and 4 bases respectively, with 11 bases between them. The CDR3 nucleotides read TGTGCCAGCAGCGAAGGGAGCCAATACGAGCAGTACTTC. Protein sequence: CASSEGSQYEQYF.

The CDR3 region has the DNA TGTGCCAGCAGTGAAGGTATAGGCCTTAATGGCTACACCTTC. The encoded protein is CASSEGIGLNGYTF. V usage is TRBV2 and J usage is TRBJ1-2; D gene uncertain. This CDR3 region has 14 residues. Trimming stripped 1 base from V and 6 bases from J, with 12 bases between. In germline, CDR1 is SNHLY, CDR2 FYNNEI. Looking up the rest from reference TRBV2 and TRBJ1-2 gives the full variable domain: EPEVTQTPSHQVTQMGQEVILRCVPISNHLYFYWYRQILGQKVEFLVSFYNNEISEKSEIFDDQFSVERPDGSNFTLKIRSTKLEDSAMYFCASSEGIGLNGYTFGSGTRLTVV.

CDR3 coding DNA: TGTGCCAGCAGCTTAGATCCTAGCGGCTACAATGAGCAGTTCTTC. Amino acid sequence: CASSLDPSGYNEQFF. The rearrangement uses TRBV7-2 and TRBJ2-1; TRBD2 matches 7 bases. The CDR3 consists of 15 residues. V lost 1 base and J lost 3; bases outside the gene matches: 3. Germline CDR1 and CDR2: SGHTA and FQGNSA.